The 30 T cell receptor beta chains reported below all come from one sample, sequenced in a study of metastatic and nonmetastatic thyroid tumors. TCRdb redid the clone calls on the PCR reads using MiXCR. Altogether about 38,000 clones are present, around 27% being singletons, with the ten largest covering approximately 10%. All patients were untreated before thyroid surgery. Sequencing used blood. All receptors come from a male donor with papillary thyroid cancer or a benign thyroid nodule (not recorded which). Some clones in this sample may be carry-over from other donors' samples.

This clone was observed a few times. This chain uses TRBV7-2 with TRBJ2-5, with 9 bases identical to TRBD1. The germline V gene encodes CDR1 SGHTA and CDR2 FQGNSA. Trimming took 5 bases from V and 5 from J; bases not matched to a gene: 6. The CDR3 runs to 14 residues. CDR3 sequence: CASSRTGAGETQYF. DNA of the CDR3: TGTGCCAGCAGCCGGACAGGGGCGGGGGAGACCCAGTACTTC. Full variable domain (remainder filled in from reference TRBV7-2 and TRBJ2-5): GAGVSQSPSNKVTEKGKDVELRCDPISGHTALYWYRQSLGQGLEFLIYFQGNSAPDKSGLPSDRFSAERTGGSVSTLTIQRTQQEDSAVYLCASSRTGAGETQYFGPGTRLLVL.

This chain links TRBV2 with TRBJ2-7, with a tentative D call TRBD2 (5 bases). Trimming pared 7 bases from V and 2 bases from J, leaving 9 bases between. Germline-derived CDR1 and CDR2 are SNHLY and FYNNEI. The CDR3 contains 12 residues. The CDR3 bases are TGTGCCAGCAACGGGGAGACCTACGAGCAGTACTTC. It codes for CASNGETYEQYF.

There are a few counts of this clone. The conserved closing phenylalanine or tryptophan is absent in this CDR3, likely reflecting a read error. The J gene is TRBJ2-1, the V gene TRBV10-1; the D call may be TRBD1 or TRBD2 (6 bases each). Germline CDR1 WNHNN, CDR2 SYGVQD (reference sequence). This CDR3 comprises 16 residues. The CDR3 region has the DNA TGCGCAAGCAGTGATTTTTCCGGGGGCCTTTACAATGAGCAGTTCTTA. It specifies CASSDFSGGLYNEQFL.

There are a few counts of this clone. This may come from a read error, since a much larger clone is one base off. Other nucleotide sequences from this sample produce the same CDR3. This chain links TRBV3-1 with TRBJ2-3; no clear D. V lost 8 bases to trimming and J lost 2 bases, with 8 bases between them. Germline V gene sequence: CDR1 LGHDT, CDR2 YNNKEL (reference sequence). CDR3 length: 12 residues. CDR3 sequence: CASGQVTDTQYF. DNA of the CDR3: TGTGCCAGCGGGCAGGTCACAGATACGCAGTATTTT.

This clone was counted only a few times. The chain is built from TRBV28 and TRBJ2-1, with no clear D. The V end was cut by 5 bases, the J end by 8 bases, with 13 bases between. Germline V CDR1 and CDR2: MDHEN, SYDVKM. This CDR3 spans 13 amino acids. The DNA of the CDR3 is TGTGCCAGCAGTCTCGCTTGGGTGGATGAGCAGTTCTTC. Translation gives CASSLAWVDEQFF.

The chain links TRBV6-2 or TRBV6-3 to TRBJ2-7; 11 bases map to TRBD1. The V segment lost 0 bases and the J segment 3 bases; nucleotides outside the gene matches: 1. This CDR3 contains 15 residues. CDR1 and CDR2 from the germline V gene are MNHEY and SVGEGT. CDR3 in amino acids: CASSYSGTGGYEQYF. CDR3 coding DNA: TGTGCCAGCAGTTACTCCGGGACAGGGGGCTACGAGCAGTACTTC.

This sequence joins TRBV5-4 and TRBJ2-1; perhaps TRBD1 as D (5 bases). This CDR3 is built from 14 residues. The germline V gene encodes CDR1 SGHNT and CDR2 YYREEE (reference sequence). V was shortened by 4 bases and J by 8 bases, with 16 bases between the two germline ends. The CDR3 DNA follows: TGTGCCAGCAGCCCGGTGGTGTGGGGCGATGAGCAGTTCTTC. It encodes CASSPVVWGDEQFF.

This clone showed up many times. A much larger clone differs from this one at a single base, so this may be a read error. This rearrangement joins TRBV11-2 to TRBJ2-5; D is perhaps TRBD1 or TRBD2 (5 bases each). Deletions cut 4 bases from V and 9 bases from J, with 9 bases between. This CDR3 is built from 11 residues. Germline V lookup: CDR1 SGHAT, CDR2 FQNNGV. DNA for the CDR3: TGTGCCAGCAGCTCCGTGGGGGCCCAGTACTTC. It encodes CASSSVGAQYF. The full variable domain, rest sourced from reference TRBV11-2 and TRBJ2-5, is EAGVAQSPRYKIIEKRQSVAFWCNPISGHATLYWYQQILGQGPKLLIQFQNNGVVDDSQLPKDRFSAERLKGVDSTLKIQPAKLEDSAVYLCASSSVGAQYFGPGTRLLVL.

This clone has just a few counts. An end of the junction does not agree with germline; a read error may underlie this. This chain connects TRBV6-2 or TRBV6-3 to TRBJ1-5; 9 bases agree with TRBD1. Germline CDR1 reads MNHEY; CDR2 reads SVGEGT. CDR3 length equals 14 residues. The CDR3 region is CASNYRGRRQPQHF. CDR3 DNA sequence: TGTGCCAGCAATTACAGGGGGCGAAGACAGCCCCAGCATTTT.

This clone was counted at least ten times. The V call is TRBV2, the J call TRBJ1-5; TRBD1 matches 7 bases. V trimming: 4 bases; J trimming: 3 bases; junction bases outside the gene matches: 3. The V gene's germline CDR1 is SNHLY and CDR2 FYNNEI. The CDR3 has 14 residues. The CDR3 region is CASSVDRDNQPQHF. The CDR3 DNA follows: TGTGCCAGCAGTGTCGACAGGGACAATCAGCCCCAGCATTTT.

The chain uses TRBV11-2 and TRBJ2-1; possibly TRBD2 for D (6 bases). Germline CDR1 is SGHAT and CDR2 is FQNNGV. V lost 5 bases and J 9 bases, leaving 17 bases between the germline ends. The CDR3 extends over 14 amino acids. CDR3 coding DNA: TGTGCCAGCAGCCCCCCCCGGGAGTTAGGTGAGCAGTTCTTC. This gives the protein CASSPPRELGEQFF.

This chain connects TRBV5-6 to TRBJ1-2; D call uncertain. Germline loops: CDR1 SGHDT, CDR2 YYEEEE. CDR3 length equals 11 residues. With 3 bases removed from V and 4 bases from J, the gap between germline ends came to 4 bases. The CDR3, as DNA: TGTGCCAGCAGCTACCTCTATGGCTACACCTTC. Translated: CASSYLYGYTF.

This clone qualifies as large. CDR3 bases: TGTGCCAGCAGTGAAGGGACAGGTGGAAACACCATATATTTT. Translating gives CASSEGTGGNTIYF. The chain uses TRBV6-1 and TRBJ1-3; 7 bases map to TRBD1. The junction had 0 bases not matched to a gene; V was cut back by 1 base and J by 3 bases. CDR3 length equals 14 residues. Germline V lookup: CDR1 MNHNS, CDR2 SASEGT.

The chain joins TRBV6-1 to TRBJ2-3; D remains ambiguous. V was shortened by 3 bases and J by 2 bases, with 15 bases between the two germline ends. The germline V gene has CDR1 MNHNS and CDR2 SASEGT. The CDR3 length is 16 residues. The CDR3 coding sequence is TGTGCCAGCAGTGAGGCCTCAGTCCAACCCACAGATACGCAGTATTTT. Translated: CASSEASVQPTDTQYF.

This clone has more than one count but fewer than ten. The V gene is TRBV6-1, the J gene TRBJ2-7; no definite D call. The length of the CDR3 is 16 residues. CDR1 and CDR2 from the germline V gene are MNHNS and SASEGT. V lost 4 bases to trimming and J lost 2 bases, with 18 bases between them. The CDR3 DNA follows: TGTGCCAGCAGTGGTTCCTCGAGCGAAACTACCTACGAGCAGTACTTC. This sequence encodes CASSGSSSETTYEQYF.

In this sample, this clone turned up many times. The chain uses TRBV19 and TRBJ2-5, with unresolved D. CDR1 is LNHDA, CDR2 SQIVND, per germline (reference sequence). The V end lost 3 bases, the J end lost 5 bases, and 10 bases lay between the germline ends. This CDR3 is built from 13 residues. The CDR3 sequence is CASSISLRETQYF. CDR3 coding DNA: TGTGCCAGTAGTATTAGCCTACGGGAGACCCAGTACTTC.

The chain combines TRBV10-2 with TRBJ2-3, with TRBD2 matching over 10 bases. V shed 8 bases and J 5 bases; nucleotides not matched to a gene: 7. CDR3 size: 14 residues. The germline CDR1 and CDR2 sequences are WSHSY and SAAADI. CDR3 in DNA: TGCGCCAGCGGTTTAGCGGGAGGTATAGATACGCAGTATTTT. Protein product: CASGLAGGIDTQYF.

Judged by abundance, this clone is medium-sized (0.01 to 0.1%). The chain links TRBV28 to TRBJ2-7, with 8 bases aligning to TRBD1. CDR3 length equals 15 residues. CDR1 MDHEN and CDR2 SYDVKM come from the germline V gene. V shed 5 bases and J 4 bases; nucleotides not matched to a gene: 10. CDR3 nucleotide sequence: TGTGCCAGCAGTGAAGGGGGCAGGGGGCCTTACGAGCAGTACTTC. Its translation is CASSEGGRGPYEQYF. The variable domain in full, with the rest retrieved from reference TRBV28 and TRBJ2-7, is DVKVTQSSRYLVKRTGEKVFLECVQDMDHENMFWYRQDPGLGLRLIYFSYDVKMKEKGDIPEGYSVSREKKERFSLILESASTNQTSMYLCASSEGGRGPYEQYFGPGTRLTVT.

This clone has only a few counts. V is TRBV11-2 and J is TRBJ2-7, with D possibly matching TRBD1 (5 bases). Trimming shortened V by 4 bases and J by 2 bases, and 12 bases separated the two germline ends. This CDR3 comprises 14 residues. CDR1 is SGHAT and CDR2 is FQNNGV in the germline V gene. CDR3 bases: TGTGCCAGCAGCTCGCTTGACAGAGCCTACGAGCAGTACTTC. It translates to CASSSLDRAYEQYF.

This chain uses TRBV7-9 with TRBJ2-1, with D uncertain. The V and J ends lost 5 bases and 2 bases respectively, with 7 bases between them. Per germline, CDR1 SEHNR and CDR2 FQNEAQ (reference sequence). The CDR3 covers 13 residues. The CDR3 reads CASSRRTYNEQFF. The CDR3 region has the DNA TGTGCCAGCAGCCGTAGGACCTACAATGAGCAGTTCTTC.

This clone occurred a few times. The chain is built from TRBV6-1 and TRBJ2-2; D is possibly TRBD2 (5 bases). Trimming stripped 8 bases from V and 6 bases from J, with 7 bases between. The CDR3 covers 11 residues. Germline V lookup: CDR1 MNHNS, CDR2 SASEGT. The CDR3 DNA reads as TGTGCCAGCGAGAGGGCCGGGGAGCTGTTTTTT. Translation: CASERAGELFF.

This clone came up a few times. V is TRBV6-1 and J is TRBJ2-2, with D hard to call. Germline V lookup: CDR1 MNHNS, CDR2 SASEGT. CDR3 length: 14 amino acids. The V end lost 6 bases, the J end lost 5 bases, and 13 bases lay between the germline ends. Here the CDR3 reads CASRGRESTGELFF. Written as DNA, the CDR3 is TGTGCCAGCAGAGGAAGGGAAAGTACCGGGGAGCTGTTTTTT.

In this sample, this clone turned up once. V usage is TRBV20-1 and J usage is TRBJ2-7; TRBD1 agrees at 8 bases. Germline lookup yields CDR1 DFQATT and CDR2 SNEGSKA (reference sequence). The CDR3 runs to 15 residues. The junction had 13 bases not matched to a gene; V was cut back by 2 bases and J by 7 bases. This chain's CDR3 is CSARNPRQGPWEQYF. In DNA form, the CDR3 reads TGCAGTGCTAGAAATCCGCGACAGGGGCCCTGGGAGCAGTACTTC.

The table lists this clone with many counts. V gene TRBV3-1 combines with J gene TRBJ2-3; D gene uncertain. V lost 5 bases and J lost 1, with 10 bases in between. CDR3 length equals 14 residues. The germline CDR1 and CDR2 sequences are LGHDT and YNNKEL (reference sequence). DNA for the CDR3: TGTGCCAGCAGCTCGACTGGTGGCACAGATACGCAGTATTTT. It specifies CASSSTGGTDTQYF.

This clone was detected many times. The rearrangement links TRBV6-4 to TRBJ2-1, with D tentatively TRBD2 (6 bases). Germline lookup yields CDR1 MRHNA and CDR2 SNTAGT. There are 14 residues in the CDR3. Trimming cost V 3 bases and J 3 bases, with 9 bases left between them. DNA of the CDR3: TGTGCCAGCAGTGAGAGGGAGGACTACAATGAGCAGTTCTTC. Amino acid sequence: CASSEREDYNEQFF.

V usage is TRBV7-2 and J usage is TRBJ1-1; D gene unclear. V gave up 0 bases and J gave up 6 bases, with 17 bases separating them. The CDR3 has 16 residues. The germline CDR1 and CDR2 sequences are SGHTA and FQGNSA. Here the CDR3 DNA reads TGTGCCAGCAGCTTAGCCCTGGGAGGAGTGGACGCTGAAGCTTTCTTT. Protein product: CASSLALGGVDAEAFF.

The V call is TRBV11-2, the J call TRBJ1-2; 7 bases match TRBD1. Germline CDR1 is SGHAT and CDR2 is FQNNGV. The V segment lost 1 base and the J segment 6 bases; nucleotides outside the gene matches: 5. The CDR3 loop spans 14 amino acids. CDR3 nucleotide sequence: TGTGCCAGCAGCTTAGCAGGACAGGCTAATGGCTACACCTTC. Translating it yields CASSLAGQANGYTF. Complete variable domain (other parts from reference TRBV11-2 and TRBJ1-2): EAGVAQSPRYKIIEKRQSVAFWCNPISGHATLYWYQQILGQGPKLLIQFQNNGVVDDSQLPKDRFSAERLKGVDSTLKIQPAKLEDSAVYLCASSLAGQANGYTFGSGTRLTVV.

By proportion, this clone is medium-sized. V and J are TRBV12-3 or TRBV12-4 and TRBJ2-5; D is possibly TRBD1 (5 bases). Trimming took off 3 bases at V and 2 bases at J, with 19 bases between the two ends. There are 17 residues in the CDR3. For the CDR3, the DNA is TGTGCCAGCAGTTTGGAGACAGCCGTATTCTGGCAAGAGACCCAGTACTTC. This gives the protein CASSLETAVFWQETQYF.

Many counts were recorded for this clone. The rearrangement links TRBV11-2 to TRBJ2-1; D remains ambiguous. V was pared by 3 bases and J by 5 bases, with 5 bases between. Germline V gene data show CDR1 as SGHAT and CDR2 as FQNNGV. The CDR3 is 12 residues long. In DNA form, the CDR3 reads TGTGCCAGCAGCTTGAGCGACAATGAGCAGTTCTTC. Translating it yields CASSLSDNEQFF.

V is TRBV27 and J is TRBJ2-7; the D gene is possibly TRBD2 (7 bases). This CDR3 is 14 amino acids long. Germline lookup yields CDR1 MNHEY and CDR2 SMNVEV (reference sequence). Trimming removed 6 bases from V and 8 bases from J, with 20 bases in between. CDR3 DNA: TGTGCCAGCAGCCCCGAGGGGGGGGCTGAAAAGCAGTACTTC. The encoded protein is CASSPEGGAEKQYF.